Below are 5 T cell receptor beta chains sequenced from a single sample in a study of regulatory T cells in long-lasting Graves disease. Sample time point: newly diagnosed GD, antithyroid drugs for less than 3 months. Following extraction of RNA from PBMCs, that RNA was used to make the TCR library. iRepertoire HTBI primers and Arm-PCR of CDR3 regions built TCR beta libraries. TCRdb reprocessed the multiplex PCR reads via MiXCR and lists one record per CDR3 protein. The table lists hundreds of thousands of distinct CDR3 sequences, roughly 15% of them singletons. Specimen: peripheral blood mononuclear cells (PBMCs), collected at new diagnosis, from a patient treated with antithyroid drugs. The receptors derive from a female donor with Graves disease.

This chain uses TRBV7-3 with TRBJ2-7; no firm D call. The germline V and J ends were trimmed by 2 bases and 9 bases, with 11 bases remaining between them. Germline values: CDR1 SGHTA, CDR2 FQGTGA. The CDR3 contains 12 residues. The CDR3 DNA is TGTGCCAGCAGCTTATACGGATCTGCGCAGTACTTC. Its translation: CASSLYGSAQYF.

This clonotype was seen more than once but under ten times. A clone one base away is much larger, so this may be a read error. This CDR3 is missing its conserved last phenylalanine or tryptophan, likely due to a read error. The rearrangement uses TRBV7-9 and TRBJ2-4; perhaps TRBD2 as D (5 bases). This CDR3 has 14 amino acids. Per the germline V gene, CDR1 is SEHNR and CDR2 is FQNEAQ (reference sequence). The V and J ends lost 3 bases and 8 bases respectively, with 14 bases between them. Here the CDR3 DNA reads TGTGCCAGCAGCTTGAGGGAAGTGGCGGACATTCAGTACTCC. Translated, it gives CASSLREVADIQYS.

There are many counts of this clonotype. The V call is TRBV7-3, the J call TRBJ2-2, with unresolved D. Trimming removed 1 base at V and 2 bases at J, with 14 bases between. Germline V gene sequence: CDR1 SGHTA, CDR2 FQGTGA. The CDR3 length is 17 residues. For the CDR3, the DNA is TGTGCCAGCAGCTTAAACTTAGGGTACCCTAACACCGGGGAGCTGTTTTTT. As protein: CASSLNLGYPNTGELFF.

The J gene is TRBJ2-3, the V gene TRBV7-6, with 8 nucleotides matching TRBD2. The CDR3 spans 16 residues. Germline V gene data show CDR1 as SGHVS and CDR2 as FNYEAQ. The J segment lost 6 bases and the V segment lost 1 base, leaving 9 bases of the junction unmatched. Here the CDR3 DNA reads TGTGCCAGCAGCTTAGTTCGGGCGGGGGGCGGCGATACGCAGTATTTT. It specifies CASSLVRAGGGDTQYF.

This clonotype was detected many times. The chain uses TRBV27 and TRBJ1-4; D unresolved. The CDR3 is 16 residues long. Germline values: CDR1 MNHEY, CDR2 SMNVEV (reference sequence). The V end lost 2 bases, the J end lost 4 bases, and 14 bases lay between the germline ends. The CDR3: CASSLIQTSLNEKLFF. The CDR3 DNA reads as TGTGCCAGCAGTTTAATTCAGACCTCACTTAATGAAAAACTGTTTTTT.